Listed below are T cell receptor beta chains from one sample, sequenced in a study of blood T cells in healthy people across ages. TCRdb processed the 5' RACE reads anew with MiXCR; each CDR3 protein has one entry. The data show about 640,000 distinct CDR3 sequences, with 58% seen just once and roughly 34% held by the top ten. Sequencing input: blood. These receptors originate from a man aged 60 to 69 in good health. CDR3s include the opening cysteine and the closing phenylalanine or tryptophan. A D gene is named only where the DNA matches it firmly. Some rows have no size entry. The others give once, few or many, or a class for an expanded clone.

j_call clone_size v_call d_call cdr3_aa cdr3_nt
TRBJ1-4 . TRBV15 . CATMMAGYEKLFF TGTGCCACCATGATGGCGGGTTATGAAAAACTGTTTTTT
TRBJ2-7 . TRBV5-1 . CASSLEVQSPGQYF TGCGCCAGCAGCTTGGAGGTGCAGTCCCCTGGGCAGTACTTC
TRBJ1-6 . TRBV2 TRBD1 CASSVQGATGASPLHF TGTGCCAGCAGTGTTCAGGGGGCGACTGGGGCATCACCCCTCCACTTT
TRBJ1-2 few TRBV29-1 . CSAGVSHYGYTF TGCAGCGCAGGGGTCTCGCACTATGGCTACACCTTC
TRBJ1-4 . TRBV6-1 TRBD1 CASRGQNLNEKLFF TGTGCCAGCAGGGGACAGAATCTTAATGAAAAACTGTTTTTT
TRBJ1-1 . TRBV5-1 TRBD1 CASSPGTGDMNTEAFF TGCGCCAGCAGCCCTGGGACAGGAGATATGAACACTGAAGCTTTCTTT
TRBJ1-2 few TRBV7-9 . CASSLAGGLKGGYTF TGTGCCAGCAGCTTAGCAGGGGGGCTGAAGGGAGGCTACACCTTC
TRBJ1-4 few TRBV6-6 . CASSPGSTKTNEKLFF TGTGCCAGCAGCCCCGGGTCTACTAAAACTAATGAAAAACTGTTTTTT
TRBJ2-1 few TRBV25-1 . CASTPRGGAYNEQFF TGTGCCAGCACTCCACGTGGCGGGGCCTACAATGAGCAGTTCTTC
TRBJ1-2 . TRBV10-2 . CASRDSPTYGYTF TGCGCCAGCAGGGACAGCCCGACCTATGGCTACACCTTC
TRBJ1-2 . TRBV3-1 . CASSQANFYGYTF TGTGCCAGCAGCCAAGCAAACTTCTATGGCTACACCTTC
TRBJ2-7 few TRBV12-3/TRBV12-4 TRBD1 CASSSDRETYEQYF TGTGCCAGCAGTTCGGACAGGGAAACCTACGAGCAGTACTTC
TRBJ2-1 . TRBV5-1 TRBD2 CASSFDSSGSNEQFF TGCGCCAGCAGCTTTGACTCTAGCGGGAGCAATGAGCAGTTCTTC